This TCR beta chain was retrieved from a study of T cells in Graves' hyperthyroidism and ophthalmopathy. Findings and limits, study-wide: For ophthalmopathy, model prediction preceded onset by a median approximately 6 months. Most clonotypes expanded in thyroid above 0.001 were likewise present in blood.

Absent ophthalmopathy progression within 18 months defined stable Graves' hyperthyroidism. The diagnoses drew upon clinical symptoms, serum thyroxine and TRAb, thyroid ultrasound and orbital computed tomography. This clonotype has only a few counts. The antigen is not known. The germline V gene encodes CDR1 SEHNR and CDR2 FQNEAQ (reference sequence). The CDR3 has 16 amino acids. Trimming at V came to 5 bases and at J to 2 bases, leaving 9 bases not matched to a gene. The TCR beta CDR3 regions underwent amplification using RNA transcripts as the source. First-round RT-PCR with HTBI primers amplified the TCR CDR3 region. Using its own MiXCR run on the multiplex PCR reads, TCRdb lists one record per CDR3 protein. Among approximately 530,000 distinct CDR3 sequences listed, approximately 16% were seen once.

Sequences were obtained from blood. The genes are TRBV7-9 and TRBJ2-3, with TRBD1 matching over 8 bases. The clonotype was recovered from a woman younger than 35 with Graves' hyperthyroidism. The CDR3 region is CASSVGQGPYTDTQYF. The CDR3 DNA reads as TGTGCCAGCAGCGTAGGACAGGGTCCCTACACAGATACGCAGTATTTT.